Presented here are 10 T cell receptor beta chains from one specimen sequenced in a study of radiotherapy plus CTLA-4 blockade in lung cancer. Profiling relied on immunoSEQ multiplex PCR, and the TCRdb table lists in-frame clones only, not all of them. Among about 49,000 clones, more than 70% were seen once, and the ten largest hold 11%. The sequenced sample was peripheral blood, obtained from a patient treated with radiotherapy plus ipilimumab. These receptors all stem from a human donor with non-small cell lung cancer who had stable disease on radiotherapy plus ipilimumab.

This chain joins TRBV6-5 and TRBJ1-1; 7 nucleotides agree with TRBD1. The CDR3 spans 16 residues. Trimming at V came to 2 bases and at J to 0 bases, leaving 6 bases not matched to a gene. Germline CDR1 is MNHEY and CDR2 is SVGAGI. The CDR3 spells CASSYVPGGVNTEAFF. For the CDR3, the DNA is TGTGCCAGCAGTTACGTCCCAGGGGGGGTGAACACTGAAGCTTTCTTT.

The chain combines TRBV9 with TRBJ1-6; D is perhaps TRBD1 (6 bases). This CDR3 contains 14 residues. In germline, CDR1 is SGDLS, CDR2 YYNGEE. Trimming left V 4 bases short and J 7 bases short, with 12 bases between. The CDR3 protein is CASSTRQANSPLHF. The CDR3 DNA is TGTGCCAGCAGCACCCGACAGGCCAATTCACCCCTCCACTTT. Full variable domain (remainder filled in from reference TRBV9 and TRBJ1-6): DSGVTQTPKHLITATGQRVTLRCSPRSGDLSVYWYQQSLDQGLQFLIQYYNGEERAKGNILERFSAQQFPDLHSELNLSSLELGDSALYFCASSTRQANSPLHFGNGTRLTVT.

The V call is TRBV5-1, the J call TRBJ1-2, with D possibly being TRBD1 (6 bases). This CDR3 contains 14 residues. Germline V lookup: CDR1 SGHRS, CDR2 YFSETQ. V was cut by 0 bases and J by 4 bases, with 10 bases left in between. In DNA form, the CDR3 reads TGCGCCAGCAGCTTGGACAGGGCGGGCTATGGCTACACCTTC. Encoded protein: CASSLDRAGYGYTF.

The CDR3 spells CASSAGLYDYEQYF. The DNA for the CDR3 is TGTGCCAGCAGCGCGGGACTATACGACTACGAGCAGTACTTC. The V and J genes are TRBV7-2 and TRBJ2-7; TRBD2 matches 7 bases. J was trimmed by 3 bases and V by 5 bases; bases with no gene match: 7. CDR3 size: 14 residues. Germline assignment: CDR1 SGHTA and CDR2 FQGNSA.

This chain joins TRBV6-5 and TRBJ1-3; 7 bases line up with TRBD1. This CDR3 comprises 16 residues. Looked up from germline, CDR1 is MNHEY and CDR2 is SVGAGI. The V and J ends lost 0 bases and 0 bases, in that order; junction bases with no gene match: 2. The CDR3, as DNA: TGTGCCAGCAGTTACTCATGGGACAGCTCTGGAAACACCATATATTTT. Its protein is CASSYSWDSSGNTIYF.

The chain uses TRBV11-2 and TRBJ1-3; 7 bases agree with TRBD1. There are 15 residues in the CDR3. Germline V CDR1 and CDR2: SGHAT, FQNNGV. J lost 2 bases, V lost 9 bases, and 10 bases had no gene match. The CDR3 DNA is TGTGCCAGTCGCCCCGCAGACAGGGCTGGAAACACCATATATTTT. Amino acid sequence: CASRPADRAGNTIYF.

This rearrangement joins TRBV29-1 to TRBJ2-2, with 7 positions matching TRBD1. Unmatched junction bases numbered 16, after V lost 4 bases and J lost 8 bases. The CDR3 totals 16 residues. Germline V CDR1 and CDR2: SQVTM, ANQGSEA. The CDR3: CSVVGRRDSQLGELFF. The CDR3 nucleotides are TGCAGCGTTGTTGGTCGTCGGGACAGTCAGCTTGGGGAGCTGTTTTTT.

This chain uses TRBV29-1 with TRBJ1-1, with TRBD1 matching over 7 bases. The CDR3 is 13 residues long. Looked up from germline, CDR1 is SQVTM and CDR2 is ANQGSEA. After removal of 8 bases from V and 1 base from J, the junction contained 7 bases not matched to a gene. CDR3 bases: TGCAGCCTCGGACAGGAGACGAACACTGAAGCTTTCTTT. Its translation is CSLGQETNTEAFF.

V usage is TRBV7-9 and J usage is TRBJ1-1, with D tentatively TRBD1 (6 bases). Germline CDR1 and CDR2: SEHNR and FQNEAQ (reference sequence). Trimming took off 2 bases at V and 8 bases at J, with 9 bases between the two ends. The CDR3 is 12 residues long. CDR3 residues: CASSLTGTEAFF. In DNA, the CDR3 is TGTGCCAGCAGCTTAACCGGGACAGAAGCTTTCTTT.

The chain employs TRBV28 and TRBJ1-1, with D perhaps TRBD1 (5 bases). CDR1 and CDR2 (germline): MDHEN, SYDVKM. CDR3 length: 13 amino acids. V was cut by 3 bases and J by 1 base, with 6 bases left in between. The chain's CDR3 is CASSLGGNTEAFF. In DNA, the CDR3 is TGTGCCAGCAGTTTGGGGGGGAACACTGAAGCTTTCTTT.